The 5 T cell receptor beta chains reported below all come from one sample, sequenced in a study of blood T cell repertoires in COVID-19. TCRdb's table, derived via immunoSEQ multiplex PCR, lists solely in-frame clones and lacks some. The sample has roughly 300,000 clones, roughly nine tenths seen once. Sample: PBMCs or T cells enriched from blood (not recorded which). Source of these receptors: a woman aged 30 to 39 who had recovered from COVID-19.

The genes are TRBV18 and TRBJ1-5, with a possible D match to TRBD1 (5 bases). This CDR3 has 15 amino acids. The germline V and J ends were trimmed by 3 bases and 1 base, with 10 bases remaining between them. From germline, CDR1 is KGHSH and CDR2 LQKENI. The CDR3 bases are TGTGCCAGCTCACCCACGCAGGGCAGCAATCAGCCCCAGCATTTT. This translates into CASSPTQGSNQPQHF.

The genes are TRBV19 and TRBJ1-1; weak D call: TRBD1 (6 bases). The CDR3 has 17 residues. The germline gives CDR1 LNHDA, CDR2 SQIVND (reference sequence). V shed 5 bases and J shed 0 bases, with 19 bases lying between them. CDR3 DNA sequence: TGTGCCAGTAGTTTTTCCTGGACAGAGGGGATGAACACTGAAGCTTTCTTT. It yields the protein CASSFSWTEGMNTEAFF.

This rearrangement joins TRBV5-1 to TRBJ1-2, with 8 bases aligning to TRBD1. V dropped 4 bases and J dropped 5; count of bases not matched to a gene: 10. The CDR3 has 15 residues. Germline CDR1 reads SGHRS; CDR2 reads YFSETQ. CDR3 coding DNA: TGCGCCAGCAGCACCCGGACAGGGAACGGGTATGGCTACACCTTC. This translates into CASSTRTGNGYGYTF.

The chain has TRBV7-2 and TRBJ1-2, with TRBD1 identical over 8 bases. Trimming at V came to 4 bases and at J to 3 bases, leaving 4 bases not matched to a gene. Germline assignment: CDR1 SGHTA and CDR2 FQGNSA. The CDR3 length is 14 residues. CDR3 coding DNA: TGTGCCAGCAGCTCCTCAGGGGGCTACTATGGCTACACCTTC. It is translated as CASSSSGGYYGYTF. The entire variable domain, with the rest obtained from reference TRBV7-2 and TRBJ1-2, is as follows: GAGVSQSPSNKVTEKGKDVELRCDPISGHTALYWYRQSLGQGLEFLIYFQGNSAPDKSGLPSDRFSAERTGGSVSTLTIQRTQQEDSAVYLCASSSSGGYYGYTFGSGTRLTVV.

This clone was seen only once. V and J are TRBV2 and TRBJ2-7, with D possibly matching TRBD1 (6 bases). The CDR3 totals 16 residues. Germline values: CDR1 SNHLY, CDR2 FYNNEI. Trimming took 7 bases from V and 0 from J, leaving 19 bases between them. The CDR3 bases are TGTGCCAGCAACGCTCCAGGGACAACGAGCTCCTACGAGCAGTACTTC. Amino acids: CASNAPGTTSSYEQYF.